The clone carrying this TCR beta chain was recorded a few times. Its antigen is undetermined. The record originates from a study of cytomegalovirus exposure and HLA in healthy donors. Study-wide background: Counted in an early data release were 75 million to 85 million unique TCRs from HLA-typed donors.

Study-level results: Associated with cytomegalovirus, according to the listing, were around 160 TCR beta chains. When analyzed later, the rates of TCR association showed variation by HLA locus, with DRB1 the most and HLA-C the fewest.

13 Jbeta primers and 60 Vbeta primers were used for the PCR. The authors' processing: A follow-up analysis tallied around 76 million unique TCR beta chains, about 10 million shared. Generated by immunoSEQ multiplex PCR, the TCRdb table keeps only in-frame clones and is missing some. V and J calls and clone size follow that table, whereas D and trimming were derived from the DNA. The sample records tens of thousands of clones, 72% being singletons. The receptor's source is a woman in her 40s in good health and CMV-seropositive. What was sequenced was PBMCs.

Written as DNA, the CDR3 is TGTGCCAGTCAACCAGCAACTAATGAAAAACTGTTTTTT. It is translated as CASQPATNEKLFF. The chain is built from TRBV19 and TRBJ1-4; D is unclear. Germline V gives CDR1 LNHDA, CDR2 SQIVND (reference sequence). Trimming stripped 8 bases from V and 0 bases from J, with 7 bases between. The CDR3 sequence is 13 residues long.